Included here is one T cell receptor (delta chain) sequence, with context. This likely came from a read error, as a far larger clone is one base away. The source of the sample is a study of gamma-delta T cells after stem cell transplantation. Germline assignment: CDR1 GEAIGNYY and CDR2 EKD. The CDR3 sequence is 13 residues long. TCRdb processed the RT-PCR reads again with the CATT caller. The sample holds about 2,700 delta-chain clones, roughly 1.5% seen once. This sequence was found in a human donor. It is not recorded whose cells these are; they may come from a transplant donor. The sequenced sample consisted of gamma-delta T cells. The chain joins TRDV2 to TRDJ1; possibly TRDD3 for D (6 bases). The CDR3 sequence is CACDMVGRDKPIF. The CDR3, as DNA: TGTGCCTGTGACATGGTAGGGAGGGATAAACCCATCTTT.